This entry lists 7 T cell receptor beta chains sequenced from one sample in a study of cytomegalovirus exposure and HLA in healthy donors (dated by TCRdb to 2017 to 2019). The library was produced with the immunoSEQ multiplex PCR assay. The multiplex PCR relied on a mix of 60 forward primers for TCR Vbeta segments and 13 reverse primers for TCR Jbeta segments. The clones in this table, taken by TCRdb from immuneACCESS, are in-frame only. Not every clone is retained; where verified, under half of the shortfall comes from an unresolved V gene, and the cause of the rest is unknown. A total of 170,000 or so clones appear in this sample, around 80% of them only once. The leading ten clones occupy 4.5% to 5.5% of the sample. Material: PBMCs. The origin of the receptors is a man younger than 35 in good health and CMV-seronegative.

The chain employs TRBV6-1 and TRBJ1-5; possibly TRBD1 for D (6 bases). The CDR3 totals 15 residues. V was cut by 3 bases and J by 5 bases, with 14 bases left in between. Germline CDR1 MNHNS, CDR2 SASEGT. CDR3 sequence reads: CASSEEAGAYQPQHF. The CDR3 DNA reads as TGTGCCAGCAGTGAGGAAGCAGGGGCGTATCAGCCCCAGCATTTT.

This chain joins TRBV7-9 and TRBJ1-1; possible D gene TRBD1, 6 bases. V was trimmed by 2 bases and J by 8 bases, leaving 24 bases between them. The CDR3 is made up of 17 amino acids. The germline gives CDR1 SEHNR, CDR2 FQNEAQ (reference sequence). The CDR3 here is CASSLTRGLSGTAEAFF. The CDR3 nucleotides read TGTGCCAGCAGCTTAACGAGGGGGTTGTCCGGTACCGCAGAAGCTTTCTTT.

The genes are TRBV2 and TRBJ1-2; no clear D gene. The germline V gene has CDR1 SNHLY and CDR2 FYNNEI. This CDR3 is 15 amino acids long. The CDR3 nucleotides are TGTGCTACAGCGGTATCACGAGCTCCCAACTATGGCTACACCTTC. It specifies CATAVSRAPNYGYTF.

V gene TRBV7-8 combines with J gene TRBJ1-4, with 9 bases matching TRBD1. Germline CDR1 is SGHVS and CDR2 is FQNEAQ. The trim removed 4 bases at V and 0 bases at J, leaving 6 bases unmatched. The CDR3 runs to 17 residues. CDR3 residues: CASSYGTGRPTNEKLFF. The CDR3 DNA reads TGTGCCAGCAGCTATGGGACAGGGCGCCCAACTAATGAAAAACTGTTTTTT.

The gene calls are TRBV5-8 and TRBJ2-3; D not resolved. V gave up 0 bases and J gave up 5 bases, with 4 bases separating them. CDR1 is SGHTS and CDR2 is YDEGEE in the germline V gene. The CDR3 is made up of 12 amino acids. CDR3 amino acids: CASSLVIDTQYF. Here the CDR3 DNA reads TGTGCCAGCAGCTTGGTCATAGATACGCAGTATTTT.

The table lists this clone with a count of one. The rearrangement uses TRBV5-1 and TRBJ1-3; the D gene is possibly TRBD1 (5 bases). Germline CDR1 reads SGHRS; CDR2 reads YFSETQ. Trimming cost V 1 base and J 2 bases, with 13 bases left between them. The CDR3 consists of 16 residues. CDR3 region: CASSLIGQDAGNTIYF. Here the CDR3 DNA reads TGCGCCAGCAGCTTGATCGGACAAGATGCTGGAAACACCATATATTTT.

V is TRBV28 and J is TRBJ2-7, with a possible D match to TRBD2 (5 bases). The CDR3 extends over 13 amino acids. The V gene lost 5 bases and the J gene lost 6 bases, with 14 bases spanning the gap. Germline CDR1 MDHEN, CDR2 SYDVKM. Here the CDR3 DNA reads TGTGCCAGCAGTGTTGGGAGTCTGCTCGAGCAGTACTTC. It codes for CASSVGSLLEQYF.